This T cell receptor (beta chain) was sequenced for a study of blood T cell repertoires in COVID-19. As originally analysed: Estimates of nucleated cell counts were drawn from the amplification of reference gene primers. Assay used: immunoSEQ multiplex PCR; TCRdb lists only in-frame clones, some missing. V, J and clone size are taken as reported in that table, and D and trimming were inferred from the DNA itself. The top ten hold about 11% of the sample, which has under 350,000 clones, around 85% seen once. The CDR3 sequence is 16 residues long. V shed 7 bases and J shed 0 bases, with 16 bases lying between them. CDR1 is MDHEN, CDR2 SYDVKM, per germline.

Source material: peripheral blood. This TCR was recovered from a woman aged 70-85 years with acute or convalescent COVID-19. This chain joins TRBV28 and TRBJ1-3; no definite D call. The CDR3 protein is CASTPGGLSSGNTIYF. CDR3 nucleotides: TGTGCCAGCACCCCCGGCGGCCTGAGCTCTGGAAACACCATATATTTT.